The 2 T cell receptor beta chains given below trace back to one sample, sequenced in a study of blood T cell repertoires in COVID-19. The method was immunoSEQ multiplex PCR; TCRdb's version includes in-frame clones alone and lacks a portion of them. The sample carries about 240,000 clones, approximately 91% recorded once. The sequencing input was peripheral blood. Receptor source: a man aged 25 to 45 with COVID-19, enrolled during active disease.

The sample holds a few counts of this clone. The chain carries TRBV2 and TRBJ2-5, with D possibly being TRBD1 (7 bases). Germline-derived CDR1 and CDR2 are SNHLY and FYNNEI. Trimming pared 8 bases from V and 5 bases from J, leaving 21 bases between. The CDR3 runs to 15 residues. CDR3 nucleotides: TGTGCCAGCTTCGAGGCAGGGGGGTTTCAGGAGACCCAGTACTTC. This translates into CASFEAGGFQETQYF.

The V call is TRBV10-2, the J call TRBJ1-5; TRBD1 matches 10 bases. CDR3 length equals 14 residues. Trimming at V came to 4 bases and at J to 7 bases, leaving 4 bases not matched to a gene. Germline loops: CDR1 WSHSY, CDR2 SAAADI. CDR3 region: CASSGQGAWQPQHF. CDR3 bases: TGCGCCAGCAGTGGACAGGGGGCCTGGCAGCCCCAGCATTTT.